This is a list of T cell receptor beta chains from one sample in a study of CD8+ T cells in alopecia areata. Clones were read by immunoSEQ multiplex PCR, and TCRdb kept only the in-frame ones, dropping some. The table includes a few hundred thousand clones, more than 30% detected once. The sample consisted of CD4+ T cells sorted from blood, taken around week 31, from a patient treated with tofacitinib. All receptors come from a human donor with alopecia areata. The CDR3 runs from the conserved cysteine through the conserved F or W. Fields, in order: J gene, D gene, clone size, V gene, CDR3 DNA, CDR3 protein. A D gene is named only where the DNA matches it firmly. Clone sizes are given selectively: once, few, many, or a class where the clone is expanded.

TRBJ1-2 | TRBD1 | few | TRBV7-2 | TGTGCCAGCAGCTCAGGACAGGGCGGGTATGGCTACACCTTC | CASSSGQGGYGYTF
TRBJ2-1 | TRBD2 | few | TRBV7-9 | TGTGCCAGCAGCTTTGGCGGGAGCGAGGTTGAGCAGTTCTTC | CASSFGGSEVEQFF
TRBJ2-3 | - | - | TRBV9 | TGTGCCAGCAGCGTTTCTGTGGAGGTGTACAGCGGAAACACAGATACGCAGTATTTT | CASSVSVEVYSGNTDTQYF
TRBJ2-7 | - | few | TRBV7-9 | TGTGCCAGCAGCTTAGTTGCAGAATATTACTTC | CASSLVAEYYF
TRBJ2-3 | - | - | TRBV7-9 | TGTGCCAGCAGCCGAGGGGTGGAGGCAGATACGCAGTATTTT | CASSRGVEADTQYF
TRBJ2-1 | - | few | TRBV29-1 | TGCAGCGTTCGATTATCGTCGGGGGCCAGATCCTACAATGAGCAGTTCTTC | CSVRLSSGARSYNEQFF
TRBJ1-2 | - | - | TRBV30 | TGTGCCTGGGGGGCACCCTTAAGGGGCTACACCTTC | CAWGAPLRGYTF
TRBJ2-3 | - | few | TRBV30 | TGTGCCTGGAGTGTGGTCGGCACAGATACGCAGTATTTT | CAWSVVGTDTQYF
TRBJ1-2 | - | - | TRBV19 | TGTGCCAGTAGCCCCGGTGGGGGAACAGCCTATGGCTACACCTTC | CASSPGGGTAYGYTF
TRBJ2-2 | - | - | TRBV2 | TGTGCCAGCGGGCGCGGGGTAACCTTAAACACCGGGGAGCTGTTTTTT | CASGRGVTLNTGELFF
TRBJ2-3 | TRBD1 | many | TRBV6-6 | TGTGCCAGCAGCACCCGACAGGGGCCAGATACGCAGTATTTT | CASSTRQGPDTQYF
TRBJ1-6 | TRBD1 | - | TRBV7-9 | TGTGCCAGCAGCTTACGACCCGGGACAGGGAACCATTCACCCCTCCACTTT | CASSLRPGTGNHSPLHF
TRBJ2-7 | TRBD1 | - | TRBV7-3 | TGTGCCAGCAGCCGACAGGGCTACGAGCAGTACTTC | CASSRQGYEQYF
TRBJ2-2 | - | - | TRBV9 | TGTGCCAGCAGCTCTGGGCTAAACACCGGGGAGCTGTTTTTT | CASSSGLNTGELFF
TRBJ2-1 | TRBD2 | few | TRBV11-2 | TGTGCCAGCAGAACGGACGGGACTAGCGGGAGTTATGAGCAGTTCTTC | CASRTDGTSGSYEQFF
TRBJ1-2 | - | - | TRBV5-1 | TGCGCCAGCAGCCCAACAGGGAACTATGGCTACACCTTC | CASSPTGNYGYTF
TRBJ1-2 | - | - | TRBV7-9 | TGTGCCAGCAGCTCCGACAGGCAGGAGGTCTATGGCTACACCTTC | CASSSDRQEVYGYTF
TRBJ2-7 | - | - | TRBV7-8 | TGTGCCAGCAGCTTAGTCTACGAGCAGTACTTC | CASSLVYEQYF
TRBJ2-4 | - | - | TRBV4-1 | TGCGCCAGCAGCCCCCAAGAAAACATTCAGTACTTC | CASSPQENIQYF
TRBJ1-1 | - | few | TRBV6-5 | TGTGCCAGCAGTCAGACAGGGAACACTGAAGCTTTCTTT | CASSQTGNTEAFF
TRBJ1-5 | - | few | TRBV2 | TGTGCCAGCAATCTTCAGGGAAATCAGCCCCAGCATTTT | CASNLQGNQPQHF
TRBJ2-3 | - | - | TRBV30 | TGTGCCTGGAGTGTTTGGGGGAGCACAGATACGCAGTATTTT | CAWSVWGSTDTQYF
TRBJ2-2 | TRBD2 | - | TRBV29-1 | TGCAGCGTGAGCGGGAGTGGGAACACCGGGGAGCTGTTTTTT | CSVSGSGNTGELFF
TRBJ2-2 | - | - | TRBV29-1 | TGCAGCGTACTCCTTATTCGGGCCGGGGAGCTGTTTTTT | CSVLLIRAGELFF
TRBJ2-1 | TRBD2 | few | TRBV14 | TGTGCCAGCAGCGTCCTCGGAGCGGGGATTTACAATGAGCAGTTCTTC | CASSVLGAGIYNEQFF
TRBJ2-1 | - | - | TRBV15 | TGTGCCACCAGCGTACAGGGTGATGAGCAGTTCTTC | CATSVQGDEQFF
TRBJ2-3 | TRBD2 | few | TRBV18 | TGTGCCAGCTCACCGACTAGCGGGAGCGATACGCAGTATTTT | CASSPTSGSDTQYF